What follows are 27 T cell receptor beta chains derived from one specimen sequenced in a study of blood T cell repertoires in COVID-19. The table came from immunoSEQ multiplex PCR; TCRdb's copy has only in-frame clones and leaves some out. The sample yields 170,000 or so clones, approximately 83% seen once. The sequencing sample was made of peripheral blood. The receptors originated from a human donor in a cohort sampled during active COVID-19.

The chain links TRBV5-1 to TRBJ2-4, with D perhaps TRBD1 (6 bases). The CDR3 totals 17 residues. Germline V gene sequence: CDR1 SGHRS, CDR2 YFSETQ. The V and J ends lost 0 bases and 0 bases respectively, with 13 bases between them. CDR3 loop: CASSLDTGYSAKNIQYF. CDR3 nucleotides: TGCGCCAGCAGCTTGGATACAGGGTATTCAGCCAAAAACATTCAGTACTTC.

DNA of the CDR3: TGTGCCAGCAACGGCCCGGGGGGGGAGAGATTTTACGAGCAGTACTTC. Its translation is CASNGPGGERFYEQYF. The gene calls are TRBV21-1 and TRBJ2-7; the table gives TRBD2 as D, unverified against the DNA. TRBV21-1 is a pseudogene locus. The CDR3 totals 16 residues.

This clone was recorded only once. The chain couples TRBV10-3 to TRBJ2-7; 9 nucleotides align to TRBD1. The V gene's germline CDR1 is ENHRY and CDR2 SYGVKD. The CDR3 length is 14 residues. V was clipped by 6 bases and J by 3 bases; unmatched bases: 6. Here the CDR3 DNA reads TGTGCCATCAGCCCACCGGGACAGGGCTACGAGCAGTACTTC. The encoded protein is CAISPPGQGYEQYF.

Here the CDR3 DNA reads TGTGCCAGCAGCCAAGAGAAGTCCCAGGTTAATGAAAAACTGTTTTTT. Translated: CASSQEKSQVNEKLFF. This sequence joins TRBV3-1 (or the pseudogene TRBV3-2) and TRBJ1-4, with unresolved D. Germline V gene sequence: CDR1 LGHDT, CDR2 YNNKEL (reference sequence). Trimming took 0 bases from V and 4 from J, leaving 12 bases between them. The CDR3 spans 16 residues.

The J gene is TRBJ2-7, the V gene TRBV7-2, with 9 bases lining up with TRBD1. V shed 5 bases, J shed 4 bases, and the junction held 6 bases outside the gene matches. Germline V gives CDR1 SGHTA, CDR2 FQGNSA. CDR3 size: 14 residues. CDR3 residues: CASSPRDRAYEQYF. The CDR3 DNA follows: TGTGCCAGCAGCCCACGGGACAGGGCGTACGAGCAGTACTTC.

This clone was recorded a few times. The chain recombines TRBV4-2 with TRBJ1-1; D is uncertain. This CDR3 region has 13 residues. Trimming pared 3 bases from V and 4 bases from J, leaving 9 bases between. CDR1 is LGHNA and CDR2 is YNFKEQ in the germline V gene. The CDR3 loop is CASSQQISTEAFF. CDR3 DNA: TGTGCCAGCAGCCAGCAGATTTCCACTGAAGCTTTCTTT.

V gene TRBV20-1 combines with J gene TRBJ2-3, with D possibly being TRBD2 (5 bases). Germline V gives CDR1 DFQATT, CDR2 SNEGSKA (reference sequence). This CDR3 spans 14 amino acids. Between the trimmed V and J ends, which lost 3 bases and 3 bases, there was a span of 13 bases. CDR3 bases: TGCAGTGCTAGTCTTCTCGGACTTACAGATACGCAGTATTTT. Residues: CSASLLGLTDTQYF.

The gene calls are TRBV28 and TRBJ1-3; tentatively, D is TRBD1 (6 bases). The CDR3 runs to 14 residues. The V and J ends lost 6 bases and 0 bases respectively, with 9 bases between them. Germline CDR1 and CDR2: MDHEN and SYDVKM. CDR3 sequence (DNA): TGTGCCAGCAGGACACAGGGCTCTGGAAACACCATATATTTT. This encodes CASRTQGSGNTIYF.

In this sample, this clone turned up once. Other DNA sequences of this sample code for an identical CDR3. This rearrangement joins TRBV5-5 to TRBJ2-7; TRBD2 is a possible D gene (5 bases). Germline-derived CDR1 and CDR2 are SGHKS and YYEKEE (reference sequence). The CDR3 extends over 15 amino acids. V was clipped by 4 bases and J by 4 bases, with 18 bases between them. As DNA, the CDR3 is TGTGCCAGCAGCCCCCTAGGAGCGGCCAATTACGAGCAGTACTTC. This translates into CASSPLGAANYEQYF.

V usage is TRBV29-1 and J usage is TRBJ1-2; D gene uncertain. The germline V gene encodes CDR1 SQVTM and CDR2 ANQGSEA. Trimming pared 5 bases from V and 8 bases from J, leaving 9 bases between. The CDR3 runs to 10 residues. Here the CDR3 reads CSVTMEGYTF. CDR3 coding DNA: TGCAGCGTTACTATGGAAGGCTACACCTTC.

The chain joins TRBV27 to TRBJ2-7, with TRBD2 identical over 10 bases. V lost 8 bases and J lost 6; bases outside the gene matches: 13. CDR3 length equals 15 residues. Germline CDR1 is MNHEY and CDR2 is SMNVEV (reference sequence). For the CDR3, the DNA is TGTGCCAGCTGGGGCACGGCTAGCGGGAGTGTCGAGCAGTACTTC. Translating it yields CASWGTASGSVEQYF.

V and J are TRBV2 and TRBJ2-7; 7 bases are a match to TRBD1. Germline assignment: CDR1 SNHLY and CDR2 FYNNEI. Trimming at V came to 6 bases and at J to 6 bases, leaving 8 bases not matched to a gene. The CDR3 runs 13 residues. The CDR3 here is CASRRDREGEQYF. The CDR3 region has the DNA TGTGCCAGCAGGAGGGACAGAGAGGGCGAGCAGTACTTC.

In nucleotides, the CDR3 is TGTGCCAGCAGCTTGAACAGGGGTGGCTACAATGAGCAGTTCTTC. Translation gives CASSLNRGGYNEQFF. V usage is TRBV7-2 and J usage is TRBJ2-1; TRBD1 aligns across 7 bases. The CDR3 length is 15 residues. After removal of 3 bases from V and 3 bases from J, the junction contained 5 bases not matched to a gene. The germline V gene encodes CDR1 SGHTA and CDR2 FQGNSA.

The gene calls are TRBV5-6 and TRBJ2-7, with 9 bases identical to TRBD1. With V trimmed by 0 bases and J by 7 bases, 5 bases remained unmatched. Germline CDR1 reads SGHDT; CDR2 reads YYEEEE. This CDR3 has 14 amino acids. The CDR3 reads CASSLGTGVEEQYF. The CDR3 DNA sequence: TGTGCCAGCAGCTTGGGGACAGGGGTAGAAGAGCAGTACTTC.

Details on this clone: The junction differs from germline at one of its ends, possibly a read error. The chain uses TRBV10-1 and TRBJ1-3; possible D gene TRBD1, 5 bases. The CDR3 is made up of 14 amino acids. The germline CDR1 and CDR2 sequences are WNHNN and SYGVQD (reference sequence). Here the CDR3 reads CAYLQAGTGNTIYF. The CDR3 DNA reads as TGCGCCTATCTCCAGGCGGGGACTGGGAACACCATATATTTT.

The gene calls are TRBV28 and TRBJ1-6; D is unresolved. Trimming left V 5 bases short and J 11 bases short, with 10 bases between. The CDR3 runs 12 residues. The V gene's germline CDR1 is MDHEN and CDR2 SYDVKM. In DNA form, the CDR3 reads TGTGCCAGCAGTCAAGAGGTGGCACCCCTCCACTTT. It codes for CASSQEVAPLHF.

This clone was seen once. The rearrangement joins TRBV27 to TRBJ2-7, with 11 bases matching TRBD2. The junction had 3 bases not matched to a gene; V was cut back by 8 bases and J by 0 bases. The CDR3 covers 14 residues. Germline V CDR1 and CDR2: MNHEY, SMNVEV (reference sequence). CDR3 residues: CASAGLADSYEQYF. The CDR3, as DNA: TGTGCCAGCGCGGGACTAGCGGACTCCTACGAGCAGTACTTC.

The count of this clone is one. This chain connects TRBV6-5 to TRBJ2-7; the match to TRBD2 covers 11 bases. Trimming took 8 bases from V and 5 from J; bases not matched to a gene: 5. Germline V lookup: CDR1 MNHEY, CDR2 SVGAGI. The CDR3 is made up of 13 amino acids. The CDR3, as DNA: TGTGCCAGCGTTAGCGGGAGGGCCGACGAGCAGTACTTC. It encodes CASVSGRADEQYF.

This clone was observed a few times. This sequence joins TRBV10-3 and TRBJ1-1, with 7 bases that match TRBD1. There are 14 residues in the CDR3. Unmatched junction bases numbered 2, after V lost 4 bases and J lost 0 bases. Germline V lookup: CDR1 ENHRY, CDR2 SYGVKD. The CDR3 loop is CAISAGTVNTEAFF. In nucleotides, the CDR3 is TGTGCCATCAGTGCGGGGACAGTGAACACTGAAGCTTTCTTT.

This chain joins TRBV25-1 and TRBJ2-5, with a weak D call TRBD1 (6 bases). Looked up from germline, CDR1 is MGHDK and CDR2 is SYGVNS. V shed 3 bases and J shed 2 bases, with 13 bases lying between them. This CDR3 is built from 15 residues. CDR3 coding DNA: TGTGCCAGCAGTGACGGTGGGGGCTTTCAAGAGACCCAGTACTTC. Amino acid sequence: CASSDGGGFQETQYF.

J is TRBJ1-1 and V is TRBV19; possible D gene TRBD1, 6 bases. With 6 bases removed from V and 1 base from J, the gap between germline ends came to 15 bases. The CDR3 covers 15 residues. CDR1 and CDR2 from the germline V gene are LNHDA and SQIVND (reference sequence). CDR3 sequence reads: CASSLMTGTNTEAFF. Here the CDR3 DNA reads TGTGCCAGTAGCCTCATGACAGGTACGAACACTGAAGCTTTCTTT. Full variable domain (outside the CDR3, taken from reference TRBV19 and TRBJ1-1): DGGITQSPKYLFRKEGQNVTLSCEQNLNHDAMYWYRQDPGQGLRLIYYSQIVNDFQKGDIAEGYSVSREKKESFPLTVTSAQKNPTAFYLCASSLMTGTNTEAFFGQGTRLTVV.

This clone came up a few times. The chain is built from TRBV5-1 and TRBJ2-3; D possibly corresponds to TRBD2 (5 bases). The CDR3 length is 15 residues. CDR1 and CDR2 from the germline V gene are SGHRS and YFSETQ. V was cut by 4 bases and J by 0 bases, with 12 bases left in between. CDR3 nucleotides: TGCGCCAGCAGCCCGACTTGGACTAGCACAGATACGCAGTATTTT. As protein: CASSPTWTSTDTQYF.

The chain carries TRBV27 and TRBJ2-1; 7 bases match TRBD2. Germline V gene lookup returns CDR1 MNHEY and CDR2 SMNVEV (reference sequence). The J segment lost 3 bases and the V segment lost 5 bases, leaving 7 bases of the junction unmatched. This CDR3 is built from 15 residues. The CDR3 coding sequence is TGTGCCAGCAGTCCCAAAGCGGGAAACTACAATGAGCAGTTCTTC. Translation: CASSPKAGNYNEQFF.

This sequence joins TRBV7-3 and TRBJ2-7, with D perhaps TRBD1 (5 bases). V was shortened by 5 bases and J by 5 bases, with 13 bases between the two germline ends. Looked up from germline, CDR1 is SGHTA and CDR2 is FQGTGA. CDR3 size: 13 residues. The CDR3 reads CASSPSRGHEQYF. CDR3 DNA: TGTGCCAGCAGCCCGAGTAGGGGCCACGAGCAGTACTTC.

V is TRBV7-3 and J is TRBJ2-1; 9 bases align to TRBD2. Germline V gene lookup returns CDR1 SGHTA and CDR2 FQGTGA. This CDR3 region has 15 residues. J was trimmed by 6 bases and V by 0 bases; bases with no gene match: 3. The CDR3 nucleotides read TGTGCCAGCAGCTTAACTAGCGGGAGTCGCAATGAGCAGTTCTTC. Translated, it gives CASSLTSGSRNEQFF.

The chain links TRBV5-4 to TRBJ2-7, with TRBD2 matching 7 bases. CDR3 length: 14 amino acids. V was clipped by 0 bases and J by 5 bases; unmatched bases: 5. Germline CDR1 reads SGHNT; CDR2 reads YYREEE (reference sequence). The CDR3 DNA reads TGTGCCAGCAGCTTGGGGACTAGTCAAAACGAGCAGTACTTC. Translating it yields CASSLGTSQNEQYF.

Here the CDR3 DNA reads TGTGCACTCAGGCCTGGCGGCACAGATACGCAGTATTTT. Its translation is CALRPGGTDTQYF. The genes are TRBV10-3 and TRBJ2-3; no firm D call. Germline V gene sequence: CDR1 ENHRY, CDR2 SYGVKD. This CDR3 contains 13 residues.